Listed here is a single TCR beta chain. What it binds is not known. This specimen belongs to a study of glioma-infiltrating T cells. Whole-study results and caveats: Very few CDR3 sequences were shared between tissue and blood. Tissue-blood divergence was below expectation in non-neoplastic patients, above in gliomas.

Amplification of TCR alpha and beta CDR3 regions from RNA used iRepertoire nested multiplex PCR. Tissue mRNA or PBMC total RNA, roughly 100-400 ng, went into one-step reverse transcription and amplification. TCRdb passed the multiplex PCR reads through MiXCR, listing each CDR3 protein once. The sample carries approximately 93,000 distinct CDR3 sequences, approximately 39% recorded once. This clonotype was obtained from a human donor with low-grade glioma or glioblastoma, undergoing nonglioma brain surgery, or in good health (not recorded which). The sequenced sample consisted of glioma tissue, nonneoplastic brain tissue, or PBMCs (not recorded which).

CDR3 in DNA: TGCAGTTCCCAACTAGCGGGAGGTGTCGAACAGTACTTC. Translated, it gives CSSQLAGGVEQYF. This sequence joins TRBV20-1 and TRBJ2-7; 12 bases map to TRBD2. The V gene end was trimmed by 8 bases and the J gene end by 10 bases; junction bases not matched to a gene: 12. Looked up from germline, CDR1 is DFQATT and CDR2 is SNEGSKA (reference sequence). The CDR3 is made up of 13 amino acids.